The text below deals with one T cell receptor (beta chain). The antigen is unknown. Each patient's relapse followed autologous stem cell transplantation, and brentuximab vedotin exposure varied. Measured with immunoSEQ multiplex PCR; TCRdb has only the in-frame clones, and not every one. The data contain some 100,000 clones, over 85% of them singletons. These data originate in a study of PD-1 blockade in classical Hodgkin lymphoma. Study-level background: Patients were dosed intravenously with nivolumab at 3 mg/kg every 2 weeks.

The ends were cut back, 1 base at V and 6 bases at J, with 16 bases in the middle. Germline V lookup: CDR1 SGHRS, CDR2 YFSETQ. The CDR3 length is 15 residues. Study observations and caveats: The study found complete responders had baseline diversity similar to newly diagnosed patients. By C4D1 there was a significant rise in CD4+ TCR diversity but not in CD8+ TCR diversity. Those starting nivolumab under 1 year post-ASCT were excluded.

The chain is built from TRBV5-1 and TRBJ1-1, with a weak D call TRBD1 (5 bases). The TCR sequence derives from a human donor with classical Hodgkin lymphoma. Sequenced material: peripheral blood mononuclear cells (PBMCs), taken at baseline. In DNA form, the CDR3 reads TGCGCCAGCAGCTTGTCAAGCGGGGGATTCGCTGAAGCTTTCTTT. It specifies CASSLSSGGFAEAFF.